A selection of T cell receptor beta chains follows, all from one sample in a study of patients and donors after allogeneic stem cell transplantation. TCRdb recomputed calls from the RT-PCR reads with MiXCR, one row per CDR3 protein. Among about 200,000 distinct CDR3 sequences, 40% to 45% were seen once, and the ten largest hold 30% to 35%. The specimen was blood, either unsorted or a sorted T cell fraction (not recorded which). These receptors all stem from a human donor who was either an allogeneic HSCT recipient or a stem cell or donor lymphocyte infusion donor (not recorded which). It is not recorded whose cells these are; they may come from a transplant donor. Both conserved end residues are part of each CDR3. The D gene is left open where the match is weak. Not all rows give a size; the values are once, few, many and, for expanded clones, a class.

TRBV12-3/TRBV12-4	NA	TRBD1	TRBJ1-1	CASSPGQGAPEAFF	TGTGCCAGCAGTCCAGGACAGGGGGCCCCTGAAGCTTTCTTT
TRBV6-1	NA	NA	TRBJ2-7	CASSAGRSYEQYF	TGTGCCAGCAGTGCTGGTAGATCCTACGAGCAGTACTTC
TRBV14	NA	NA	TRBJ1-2	CASSLELSYGYTF	TGTGCCAGCAGCCTGGAGCTTTCCTATGGCTACACCTTC
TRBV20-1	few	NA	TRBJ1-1	CSARVGVMNTEAFF	TGCAGTGCTAGAGTGGGTGTTATGAACACTGAAGCTTTCTTT
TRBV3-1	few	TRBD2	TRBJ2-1	CASSQLGRELYNEQFF	TGTGCCAGCAGCCAACTTGGGCGGGAGCTTTACAATGAGCAGTTCTTC
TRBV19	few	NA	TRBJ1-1	CASSIIEKGKNTEAFF	TGTGCCAGTAGTATAATAGAAAAAGGGAAGAACACTGAAGCTTTCTTT
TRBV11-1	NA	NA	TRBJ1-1	CASSSGQVVRTEAFF	TGTGCCAGCAGCTCCGGGCAAGTAGTTCGGACTGAAGCTTTCTTT
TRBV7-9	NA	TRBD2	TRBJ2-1	CASSFSRTSEGNEQFF	TGTGCCAGCAGCTTTTCCCGGACTAGCGAGGGCAATGAGCAGTTCTTC
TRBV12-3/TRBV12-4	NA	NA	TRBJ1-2	CASRQSGGANYGYTF	TGTGCCAGCAGACAAAGTGGAGGGGCTAACTATGGCTACACCTTC
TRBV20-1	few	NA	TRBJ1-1	CSAWEGVNTEAFF	TGCAGTGCTTGGGAGGGAGTGAACACTGAAGCTTTCTTT
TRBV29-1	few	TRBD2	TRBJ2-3	CSVGGTSVTTGSTDTQYF	TGCAGCGTAGGCGGGACTAGCGTCACGACCGGGAGCACAGATACGCAGTATTTT
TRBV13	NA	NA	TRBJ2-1	CASSGSGTSYNEQFF	TGTGCCAGCAGCGGTAGCGGAACTTCCTACAATGAGCAGTTCTTC
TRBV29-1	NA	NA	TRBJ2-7	CSAEKGYEQYF	TGCAGCGCCGAGAAGGGCTACGAGCAGTACTTC
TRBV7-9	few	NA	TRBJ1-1	CASSVGLRTEAFF	TGTGCCAGCAGCGTTGGGTTGCGCACTGAAGCTTTCTTT